Presented here are 19 T cell receptor beta chains from one specimen sequenced in a study of T cell repertoires in cytomegalovirus infection. TCRdb reanalysed the reads using MiXCR and keeps one entry per CDR3 protein. The data show about 310,000 distinct CDR3 sequences, around a sixth seen once. The sample was PBMCs. The receptors were sampled from a human donor in good health (CMV status not recorded). Some clones in this sample may be carry-over from other donors' samples.

There are a few counts of this clonotype. The genes are TRBV6-5 and TRBJ1-2, with TRBD1 as a possible D gene (5 bases). This CDR3 region has 14 residues. Germline assignment: CDR1 MNHEY and CDR2 SVGAGI. The V and J ends lost 1 base and 0 bases respectively, with 6 bases between them. CDR3 nucleotides: TGTGCCAGCAGTTACTGGGGGGCTAACTATGGCTACACCTTC. Translated, it gives CASSYWGANYGYTF.

This chain connects TRBV5-6 to TRBJ1-5; no clear D. The germline V gene has CDR1 SGHDT and CDR2 YYEEEE. This CDR3 comprises 16 residues. Trimming stripped 1 base from V and 1 base from J, with 12 bases between. CDR3 DNA: TGTGCCAGCAGCTTGTCAGTAGCGGAAAGCAATCAGCCCCAGCATTTT. It yields the protein CASSLSVAESNQPQHF.

This clonotype was recorded a few times. This chain connects TRBV6-2 or TRBV6-3 to TRBJ1-5; D might be TRBD1 (5 bases). This CDR3 is built from 17 residues. The ends were cut back, 4 bases at V and 3 bases at J, with 19 bases in the middle. Germline lookup yields CDR1 MNHEY and CDR2 SVGEGT. CDR3 in DNA: TGTGCCAGCAGTTCCGGCCGTAGGGGCGCCATCAATCAGCCCCAGCATTTT. It codes for CASSSGRRGAINQPQHF.

The sample holds many counts of this clonotype. CDR3 bases: TGTGCCAGCAGTGAACCAGCTAGCACTAGCACAGATACGCAGTATTTT. Translation gives CASSEPASTSTDTQYF. The V call is TRBV2, the J call TRBJ2-3; D may be TRBD2 (5 bases). Trimming cost V 2 bases and J 0 bases, with 12 bases left between them. This CDR3 is built from 16 residues. Germline loops: CDR1 SNHLY, CDR2 FYNNEI.

V is TRBV7-9 and J is TRBJ2-3; the D is unclear. Germline assignment: CDR1 SEHNR and CDR2 FQNEAQ (reference sequence). Trimming took 4 bases from V and 2 from J, leaving 7 bases between them. CDR3 length: 13 amino acids. The CDR3 DNA follows: TGTGCCAGCAGCTCAAGGTTCACAGATACGCAGTATTTT. Its protein is CASSSRFTDTQYF.

This clonotype came up many times. The chain has TRBV19 and TRBJ2-5; TRBD2 might be the D (5 bases). V lost 4 bases and J 4 bases, leaving 10 bases between the germline ends. The CDR3 spans 13 residues. Germline CDR1 LNHDA, CDR2 SQIVND (reference sequence). The CDR3 here is CASSTWAGETQYF. The CDR3 nucleotides are TGTGCCAGTAGTACGTGGGCGGGAGAGACCCAGTACTTC.

This clonotype was observed a few times. The chain combines TRBV20-1 with TRBJ2-5, with D possibly TRBD1 on 6 matching bases. The germline V gene encodes CDR1 DFQATT and CDR2 SNEGSKA (reference sequence). The CDR3 runs 15 residues. Trimming took 0 bases from V and 5 from J, leaving 16 bases between them. The CDR3, as DNA: TGCAGTGCTAGAGAGAGACAGGCCTTTCGGGAGACCCAGTACTTC. Translating gives CSARERQAFRETQYF.

This clonotype was seen repeatedly, ten times or more. The chain joins TRBV12-5 to TRBJ2-7; D not certain. This CDR3 has 13 amino acids. V lost 1 base and J lost 0, with 4 bases in between. Germline CDR1 LGHNT, CDR2 FRNRAP. This chain's CDR3 is CASGLGGSYEQYF. The CDR3 coding sequence is TGTGCTAGTGGTTTGGGGGGCTCCTACGAGCAGTACTTC.

This clonotype was seen at least ten times. The chain has TRBV5-5 and TRBJ2-2, with 8 bases lining up with TRBD1. J was trimmed by 6 bases and V by 5 bases; bases with no gene match: 9. The CDR3 totals 15 residues. CDR1 SGHKS and CDR2 YYEKEE come from the germline V gene (reference sequence). The CDR3 region has the DNA TGTGCCAGCAGATCGACAGGGGAATTCCCCGGGGAGCTGTTTTTT. Translation: CASRSTGEFPGELFF.

This clonotype was recorded a few times. The V gene is TRBV5-5, the J gene TRBJ1-4; 8 nucleotides match TRBD1. This CDR3 has 15 residues. V dropped 2 bases and J dropped 4; count of bases not matched to a gene: 4. Germline V gene data show CDR1 as SGHKS and CDR2 as YYEKEE (reference sequence). The CDR3 bases are TGTGCCAGCAGCTTCCAGGGGGCACGTAATGAAAAACTGTTTTTT. Translated: CASSFQGARNEKLFF.

This rearrangement joins TRBV6-5 to TRBJ2-7, with 11 bases aligning to TRBD1. The CDR3 runs to 15 residues. The germline V gene encodes CDR1 MNHEY and CDR2 SVGAGI. With V trimmed by 6 bases and J by 3 bases, 7 bases remained unmatched. CDR3 sequence (DNA): TGTGCCAGCAGGTCTGCCGGGACAGGGGGCTACGAGCAGTACTTC. Its protein product is CASRSAGTGGYEQYF.

The CDR3 DNA is TGTGCCAGTAGTACCCACAGGGTACCCCACAATGAGCAGTTCTTC. Encoded protein: CASSTHRVPHNEQFF. The genes are TRBV19 and TRBJ2-1; D might be TRBD1 (6 bases). This CDR3 comprises 15 residues. V lost 4 bases, J lost 5 bases, and 15 bases lay in between. CDR1 is LNHDA, CDR2 SQIVND, per germline (reference sequence).

A remark on this clonotype: This may stem from a read error, because a much larger clone lies one nucleotide away. The genes are TRBV7-2 and TRBJ2-3; 8 positions agree with TRBD2. This CDR3 is 16 amino acids long. CDR1 is SGHTA, CDR2 FQGNSA, per germline. V shed 1 base, J shed 4 bases, and the junction held 7 bases outside the gene matches. This CDR3 is CASSLVAGGQPDTQYF. The CDR3 nucleotides are TGTGCCAGCAGCTTAGTGGCGGGGGGCCAGCCAGATACGCAGTATTTT.

This clonotype was counted a single time. The CDR3 DNA follows: TGTGCCAGCAGTGTATTCCTCGGGGGTTCGGGAGAAGATCAGCCCCAGCATTTT. The encoded protein is CASSVFLGGSGEDQPQHF. The chain is built from TRBV2 and TRBJ1-5, with D maybe TRBD1 (5 bases). Germline loops: CDR1 SNHLY, CDR2 FYNNEI. The V end was cut by 4 bases, the J end by 5 bases, with 24 bases between. The CDR3 covers 18 residues. The whole variable domain, remainder taken from reference TRBV2 and TRBJ1-5, is EPEVTQTPSHQVTQMGQEVILRCVPISNHLYFYWYRQILGQKVEFLVSFYNNEISEKSEIFDDQFSVERPDGSNFTLKIRSTKLEDSAMYFCASSVFLGGSGEDQPQHFGDGTRLSIL.

This sequence joins TRBV11-1 and TRBJ2-7; TRBD2 aligns across 16 bases. The CDR3 extends over 16 amino acids. CDR1 SGHAT and CDR2 FQDESV come from the germline V gene (reference sequence). With 5 bases clipped from V and 5 bases from J, the junction kept 6 bases outside the gene matches. CDR3 sequence: CASSLGTSGGADEQYF. The CDR3 DNA is TGTGCCAGCAGCCTCGGGACTAGCGGGGGGGCCGACGAGCAGTACTTC. The variable domain in full, with the rest retrieved from reference TRBV11-1 and TRBJ2-7, is EAEVAQSPRYKITEKSQAVAFWCDPISGHATLYWYRQILGQGPELLVQFQDESVVDDSQLPKDRFSAERLKGVDSTLKIQPAELGDSAMYLCASSLGTSGGADEQYFGPGTRLTVT.

This clonotype came up once. In DNA form, the CDR3 reads TGTGCCAGCAGCTTAAAGGTAGCGGGCTCGCACACCGGGGAGCTGTTTTTT. Translation gives CASSLKVAGSHTGELFF. This chain uses TRBV7-8 with TRBJ2-2; 7 nucleotides align to TRBD2. The CDR3 sequence is 17 residues long. In germline, CDR1 is SGHVS, CDR2 FQNEAQ. The V segment lost 2 bases and the J segment 3 bases; nucleotides outside the gene matches: 9.

This clonotype was seen ten or more times. One end of the junction fails to match germline, which may point to a read error. The chain is built from TRBV7-7 and TRBJ2-7; 10 bases map to TRBD1. Germline CDR1 reads SSHAT; CDR2 reads FNYEAQ (reference sequence). The CDR3 contains 14 residues. CDR3 in amino acids: CASSPGTGVYEQYF. The DNA for the CDR3 is TGTGCTAGCAGCCCTGGGACAGGGGTCTACGAGCAGTACTTC.

Comment on this clonotype: The junction and the germline gene differ at one end; a read error may be behind it. The V call is TRBV20-1, the J call TRBJ1-3; 8 nucleotides match TRBD1. The length of the CDR3 is 13 residues. Germline V gene sequence: CDR1 DFQATT, CDR2 SNEGSKA (reference sequence). This chain's CDR3 is CSARTGAGNTRYF. The CDR3 nucleotides read TGCAGTGCTAGGACAGGGGCTGGAAACACCAGATATTTT.

The chain combines TRBV7-9 with TRBJ1-2; no clear D. V lost 10 bases to trimming and J lost 5 bases, with 11 bases between them. Germline CDR1 SEHNR, CDR2 FQNEAQ (reference sequence). The CDR3 sequence is 11 residues long. CDR3 sequence: CATDPTYGYTF. As DNA, the CDR3 is TGTGCCACCGACCCAACGTATGGCTACACCTTC.